A single sample gave rise to the 10 T cell receptor beta chains below, sequenced in a study of Ad26.COV2.S vaccination and SARS-CoV-2 variants. Produced via immunoSEQ multiplex PCR; TCRdb's table is partial and in-frame only. Altogether about 440,000 clones are present, roughly 89% being singletons, with the ten largest covering about 13%. The treatment here: approximately 18 received Ad26.COV2.S at low or high dose, single or two shots; five or six received placebo; per-sample allocation not given. The samples were gathered on day 63 after the first injection of vaccine or placebo. The sequences come from peripheral blood, collected in a trial of Ad26.COV2.S vaccine versus placebo. The source of these receptors is a person between 18 and 59 years old who received the Ad26.COV2.S COVID-19 vaccine or a placebo.

V usage is TRBV5-4 and J usage is TRBJ2-3, with no clear D. The germline CDR1 and CDR2 sequences are SGHNT and YYREEE (reference sequence). The CDR3 covers 17 residues. V was trimmed by 4 bases and J by 2 bases, leaving 20 bases between them. The CDR3 DNA reads TGTGCCAGCAGCCCGACCCCAACCTTGATAAACACAGATACGCAGTATTTT. This codes for CASSPTPTLINTDTQYF.

V is TRBV30 and J is TRBJ1-2, with 8 bases that match TRBD1. Germline V gives CDR1 GTSNPN, CDR2 SVGIG (reference sequence). This CDR3 spans 16 amino acids. Trimming took 3 bases from V and 2 from J; bases not matched to a gene: 11. The CDR3 reads CAWSEVATGDNYGYTF. In nucleotides, the CDR3 is TGTGCCTGGAGCGAAGTTGCGACAGGGGACAACTATGGCTACACCTTC.

The chain uses TRBV28 and TRBJ2-6, with 7 bases matching TRBD2. Germline V lookup: CDR1 MDHEN, CDR2 SYDVKM. V trimming: 4 bases; J trimming: 2 bases; junction bases outside the gene matches: 5. The CDR3 loop spans 16 amino acids. The DNA for the CDR3 is TGTGCCAGCAGTTCCCGGGGAGGGGCTGGGGCCAACGTCCTGACTTTC. This sequence encodes CASSSRGGAGANVLTF. Full variable domain (outside the CDR3, taken from reference TRBV28 and TRBJ2-6): DVKVTQSSRYLVKRTGEKVFLECVQDMDHENMFWYRQDPGLGLRLIYFSYDVKMKEKGDIPEGYSVSREKKERFSLILESASTNQTSMYLCASSSRGGAGANVLTFGAGSRLTVL.

This clone occurred once. The chain employs TRBV7-8 and TRBJ1-5; D might be TRBD1 (6 bases). Germline V CDR1 and CDR2: SGHVS, FQNEAQ. The length of the CDR3 is 17 residues. V was clipped by 4 bases and J by 6 bases, with 22 bases between them. The CDR3 region is CASSYGPGGGAGQPQHF. For the CDR3, the DNA is TGTGCCAGCAGCTATGGCCCGGGGGGGGGCGCGGGTCAGCCCCAGCATTTT.

The chain carries TRBV6-5 and TRBJ2-7; TRBD1 aligns across 9 bases. Germline lookup yields CDR1 MNHEY and CDR2 SVGAGI. V was pared by 5 bases and J by 3 bases, with 8 bases of the junction left unmatched. The CDR3 is 15 amino acids. DNA of the CDR3: TGTGCCAGCAGTCTCTCCGGGACAGGGATCTACGAGCAGTACTTC. Its protein is CASSLSGTGIYEQYF.

In DNA, the CDR3 is TGCGCCAGCAGCCAAGATCTGGCCCAAGGTCGTACTGAAGCTTTCTTT. The encoded protein is CASSQDLAQGRTEAFF. The chain recombines TRBV4-3 with TRBJ1-1; D unresolved. Trimming shortened V by 0 bases and J by 5 bases, and 16 bases separated the two germline ends. Germline CDR1 is LGHNA and CDR2 is YSLEER. This CDR3 has 16 residues.

This rearrangement joins TRBV6-5 to TRBJ2-7; TRBD2 aligns across 10 bases. The V gene's germline CDR1 is MNHEY and CDR2 SVGAGI. The junction had 6 bases not matched to a gene; V was cut back by 6 bases and J by 4 bases. The length of the CDR3 is 14 residues. CDR3: CASSRAGGPYEQYF. The CDR3 DNA reads TGTGCCAGCAGCCGAGCGGGAGGGCCGTACGAGCAGTACTTC.

CDR3 sequence reads: CASSPQRRETQYF. CDR3 DNA: TGTGCCAGCAGCCCACAGAGGAGAGAGACCCAGTACTTC. V usage is TRBV5-4 and J usage is TRBJ2-5; D is unclear. The V gene lost 4 bases and the J gene lost 4 bases, with 11 bases spanning the gap. The germline V gene has CDR1 SGHNT and CDR2 YYREEE (reference sequence). The CDR3 spans 13 residues.

The J gene is TRBJ1-5, the V gene TRBV6-2 or TRBV6-3, with D perhaps matching TRBD1 (6 bases). Germline V gene sequence: CDR1 MNHEY, CDR2 SVGEGT. This CDR3 has 15 residues. Trimming shortened V by 5 bases and J by 7 bases, and 18 bases separated the two germline ends. CDR3 residues: CASSVPNRVWQPQHF. CDR3 bases: TGTGCCAGCAGTGTACCTAACAGGGTCTGGCAGCCCCAGCATTTT.

About this clone itself: Germline is not matched at one junction end, which may reflect a read error. The rearrangement uses TRBV6-5 and TRBJ1-4; tentative D call: TRBD1 (5 bases). The CDR3 is 16 residues long. Germline V CDR1 and CDR2: MNHEY, SVGAGI. CDR3 region: CASSHSRVGGNEKLFF. The CDR3 region has the DNA TGTGCCAGCAGTCACTCTCGGGTGGGGGGAAATGAAAAACTGTTTTTT.